Listed below are T cell receptor beta chains from one sample, sequenced in a study of shared T cell receptors in the human thymus. Only in-frame clones appear in the TCRdb table, and some are missing; sequencing was by immunoSEQ multiplex PCR. Altogether 700,000 or so clones are present, roughly 85% being singletons, with the ten largest covering under 0.012%. This same sample was also part of a study on human thymus T cells.

The specimen was thymocytes. The source is a girl less than two years old with a congenital heart defect. CDR3s include the opening cysteine and the closing phenylalanine or tryptophan. Fields, in order: CDR3 DNA, CDR3 protein, V gene, J gene, D gene, clone size. D genes are given only for firm matches. Some rows mark clone size as missing; the rest say once, few, many or name a class of expanded clone.

DNA: TGTGCCAGCAGTCCGATACAGGGGGAGGAGCAGTTCTTC
CDR3: CASSPIQGEEQFF
V: TRBV2
J: TRBJ2-1
D: TRBD1
size: NA

DNA: TGTGCCAGCAGCCCATCCCGGAAACAGGGGGCCTTCGCCTCCTCTGGGGCCAACGTCCTGACTTTC
CDR3: CASSPSRKQGAFASSGANVLTF
V: TRBV14
J: TRBJ2-6
D: TRBD1
size: few

DNA: TGTGCCAGCAGCTCAGACTCCTCCACTGCCTACGAGCAGTACTTC
CDR3: CASSSDSSTAYEQYF
V: TRBV7-2
J: TRBJ2-7
D: NA
size: NA

DNA: TGTGCCAGCAGCGCCGGGTTTAGGGGGCAGGTTTATTCACCCCTCCACTTT
CDR3: CASSAGFRGQVYSPLHF
V: TRBV5-6
J: TRBJ1-6
D: TRBD1
size: NA

DNA: TGTGCCAGCAATTACCCCGGGACAGGGAATTCCTACGAGCAGTACTTC
CDR3: CASNYPGTGNSYEQYF
V: TRBV2
J: TRBJ2-7
D: TRBD1
size: NA

DNA: TGTGCCAGCAGCAATGCTCATCCGCGGGGGGGCCGGGATACGCAGTATTTT
CDR3: CASSNAHPRGGRDTQYF
V: TRBV5-4
J: TRBJ2-3
D: TRBD2
size: NA

DNA: TGCGCCAGCAGGGACTTCGGTCTGAACACTGAAGCTTTCTTT
CDR3: CASRDFGLNTEAFF
V: TRBV5-1
J: TRBJ1-1
D: NA
size: few

DNA: TGCAGTGCTCTCGGGGAGGATGAAGCTTTCTTT
CDR3: CSALGEDEAFF
V: TRBV20-1
J: TRBJ1-1
D: NA
size: NA

DNA: TGTGCCAGCAGCTCCAGGGAGGGGTCTTTGGAGACCCAGTACTTC
CDR3: CASSSREGSLETQYF
V: TRBV7-2
J: TRBJ2-5
D: TRBD2
size: NA

DNA: TGTGCCAGCGTCAAAACACAGGGGACGAATGAAGCTTTCTTT
CDR3: CASVKTQGTNEAFF
V: TRBV7-6
J: TRBJ1-1
D: TRBD1
size: NA

DNA: TGTGCCAGCAGCCTAAGTACAGGGGATGAGACCCAGTACTTC
CDR3: CASSLSTGDETQYF
V: TRBV28
J: TRBJ2-5
D: TRBD1
size: NA

DNA: TGCAGCGACGTACTAGCGGGGGGGACCGATACGCAGTATTTT
CDR3: CSDVLAGGTDTQYF
V: TRBV29-1
J: TRBJ2-3
D: TRBD2
size: NA

DNA: TGTGCCAGCAGTCCCTCTAGCGGGGATCGAAGAGAGACCCAGTACTTC
CDR3: CASSPSSGDRRETQYF
V: TRBV27
J: TRBJ2-5
D: TRBD2
size: few

DNA: TGTGCCAGCAGCTTAGGTCTGCGGGGTAACTACGAGCAGTACTTC
CDR3: CASSLGLRGNYEQYF
V: TRBV7-2
J: TRBJ2-7
D: NA
size: once

DNA: TGCGCCAGCAGCCCGGACCCGGACAAGGCAAACCAAGAGACCCAGTACTTC
CDR3: CASSPDPDKANQETQYF
V: TRBV5-1
J: TRBJ2-5
D: NA
size: few

DNA: TGTGCCATCAGTGCCGGGGAATACCAAGAGACCCAGTACTTC
CDR3: CAISAGEYQETQYF
V: TRBV10-3
J: TRBJ2-5
D: NA
size: NA

DNA: TGTGCCACCGCCGCACAGAATTCACCCCTCCACTTT
CDR3: CATAAQNSPLHF
V: TRBV15
J: TRBJ1-6
D: NA
size: NA